Listed below are T cell receptor beta chains from one sample, sequenced in a study of cytomegalovirus exposure and HLA in healthy donors. Here immunoSEQ multiplex PCR was the method, and the copy in TCRdb shows in-frame clones only, minus some. Among over 200,000 clones listed, roughly 68% were seen once. The specimen sequenced was PBMCs. The source of these receptors is a man aged 40-55 years in good health and CMV-seropositive. Each CDR3 is given without its conserved first and last residue. D genes are given only for firm matches.

d_gene: TRBD1
v_gene: TRBV5-1
CDR3aa: ASSLSDRGSETQY

d_gene: NA
v_gene: TRBV7-6
CDR3aa: ASSLDRSTDTQY

d_gene: NA
v_gene: TRBV5-1
CDR3aa: ASSLGANRPQH

d_gene: NA
v_gene: TRBV21-1
CDR3aa: ASSLRGGSSTDTQY

d_gene: NA
v_gene: TRBV7-2
CDR3aa: ASSPVGGDTQY

d_gene: NA
v_gene: TRBV7-8
CDR3aa: ASSLGGGFGNHNQPQH

d_gene: NA
v_gene: TRBV28
CDR3aa: ASSLSVINLYGYT

d_gene: TRBD2
v_gene: TRBV11-2
CDR3aa: ASSVGLAGADTQY

d_gene: TRBD2
v_gene: TRBV5-1
CDR3aa: ASSPGGSSYNEQF

d_gene: NA
v_gene: TRBV4-3
CDR3aa: ASSQDPGADTQY

d_gene: NA
v_gene: TRBV7-9
CDR3aa: ASSLASDYGYT

d_gene: TRBD2
v_gene: TRBV11-2
CDR3aa: ASSFGGERYQETQY

d_gene: TRBD1
v_gene: TRBV18
CDR3aa: ASSLPLTGAHLDQY

d_gene: TRBD1
v_gene: TRBV4-2
CDR3aa: ASSPETGRIGSNTEAF

d_gene: TRBD1
v_gene: TRBV7-8
CDR3aa: ASSNRDRVSNQPQH

d_gene: NA
v_gene: TRBV7-2
CDR3aa: ASSAGTSITDTQY

d_gene: NA
v_gene: TRBV7-9
CDR3aa: ASSPSLQAYEQY

d_gene: NA
v_gene: TRBV5-1
CDR3aa: ASSGASGTISGKLF

d_gene: NA
v_gene: TRBV27
CDR3aa: ASRRTGGGELLF

d_gene: NA
v_gene: TRBV6-5
CDR3aa: ASSQSWSTEAF

d_gene: NA
v_gene: TRBV13
CDR3aa: ASSPRDSIYEQY

d_gene: TRBD2
v_gene: TRBV2
CDR3aa: ASSLAGGPSYEQY